A single sample gave rise to the 30 T cell receptor beta chains below, sequenced in a study of PD-L1 blockade in urothelial cancer. Indicated time point: peripheral blood 6 weeks after treatment start. Libraries were prepared by immunoSEQ multiplex PCR; TCRdb keeps only in-frame clonotypes and omits some of them. The repertoire holds about 130,000 clones, with more than 70% as singletons. Sequencing was performed on PBMCs, taken around atezolizumab (anti-PD-L1) treatment. These receptors all come from a man aged 45 to 65 with urothelial cancer.

The genes are TRBV30 and TRBJ2-3, with D perhaps TRBD1 (6 bases). V lost 7 bases and J 1 base, leaving 12 bases between the germline ends. The CDR3 has 13 amino acids. Germline CDR1 is GTSNPN and CDR2 is SVGIG (reference sequence). The DNA for the CDR3 is TGTGCCTCCTACAGGGTCCGCACAGATACGCAGTATTTT. It translates to CASYRVRTDTQYF.

V is TRBV5-1 and J is TRBJ2-2, with unresolved D. CDR3 length: 14 residues. Trimming cost V 3 bases and J 5 bases, with 11 bases left between them. CDR1 and CDR2 (germline): SGHRS, YFSETQ. CDR3 residues: CASSSGWKTGELFF. Here the CDR3 DNA reads TGCGCCAGCAGCTCCGGGTGGAAGACCGGGGAGCTGTTTTTT.

This chain connects TRBV5-4 to TRBJ2-2; possible D gene TRBD1, 5 bases. Trimming stripped 3 bases from V and 8 bases from J, with 14 bases between. Germline CDR1 is SGHNT and CDR2 is YYREEE (reference sequence). This CDR3 comprises 14 residues. CDR3 bases: TGTGCCAGCAGCTCGGACAACCCAGGAGGGGAGCTGTTTTTT. Translating gives CASSSDNPGGELFF.

This clone was counted a single time. The chain joins TRBV15 to TRBJ2-1; 7 bases map to TRBD2. Germline loops: CDR1 LNHNV, CDR2 YYDKDF (reference sequence). After removal of 4 bases from V and 6 bases from J, the junction contained 12 bases not matched to a gene. The CDR3 is 16 amino acids. CDR3 amino acids: CATSNSREDATNEQFF. The CDR3 DNA reads TGTGCCACCAGCAACTCCCGGGAGGACGCGACCAATGAGCAGTTCTTC.

The J gene is TRBJ2-2, the V gene TRBV11-1, with 9 bases that match TRBD2. The germline V gene has CDR1 SGHAT and CDR2 FQDESV (reference sequence). The junction had 8 bases not matched to a gene; V was cut back by 2 bases and J by 4 bases. The CDR3 sequence is 17 residues long. CDR3 region: CASSLRREGRGTGELFF. DNA of the CDR3: TGTGCCAGCAGCTTACGGCGGGAGGGCCGAGGCACCGGGGAGCTGTTTTTT.

The CDR3 DNA follows: TGTGCCAGCAGCGTAGCGGGAGGGATGTACGAGCAGTACTTC. Translating gives CASSVAGGMYEQYF. The chain carries TRBV9 and TRBJ2-7; TRBD2 matches 8 bases. This CDR3 region has 14 residues. Looked up from germline, CDR1 is SGDLS and CDR2 is YYNGEE. V lost 0 bases to trimming and J lost 4 bases; unmatched junction nucleotides: 3.

For the CDR3, the DNA is TGTGCCAGCAGGCAGGCGGGGAACTACGAGCAGTACTTC. Amino acids: CASRQAGNYEQYF. The J gene is TRBJ2-7, the V gene TRBV11-1; a possible D gene is TRBD2 (6 bases). CDR3 length: 13 residues. Deletions cut 6 bases from V and 3 bases from J, with 12 bases between. Germline V lookup: CDR1 SGHAT, CDR2 FQDESV (reference sequence).

The chain couples TRBV18 to TRBJ1-1, with D uncertain. The CDR3 extends over 14 amino acids. V lost 6 bases and J lost 1, with 12 bases in between. Germline V gene sequence: CDR1 KGHSH, CDR2 LQKENI. The CDR3 DNA is TGTGCCAGCTCTCCCAACTCGAGGAACACTGAAGCTTTCTTT. Encoded protein: CASSPNSRNTEAFF.

The chain joins TRBV5-4 to TRBJ2-5; TRBD2 agrees at 11 bases. The CDR3 length is 17 residues. Trimming at V came to 0 bases and at J to 6 bases, leaving 10 bases not matched to a gene. CDR1 SGHNT and CDR2 YYREEE come from the germline V gene (reference sequence). The CDR3 sequence: CASSLDGLAGGSKTQYF. DNA of the CDR3: TGTGCCAGCAGCTTGGATGGGCTAGCGGGAGGAAGCAAGACCCAGTACTTC.

The rearrangement links TRBV6-1 to TRBJ2-7; TRBD2 matches 11 bases. V dropped 4 bases and J dropped 5; count of bases not matched to a gene: 4. The germline CDR1 and CDR2 sequences are MNHNS and SASEGT. This CDR3 spans 14 amino acids. For the CDR3, the DNA is TGTGCCAGCAGTGGACTAGCGGGATTTAACGAGCAGTACTTC. Translated: CASSGLAGFNEQYF.

Details on this clone: Distinct nucleotide sequences in the sample also encode this CDR3. CDR3 sequence: CASSARQGTDTQYF. In DNA form, the CDR3 reads TGTGCCAGCAGCGCGCGACAGGGCACAGATACGCAGTATTTT. The J gene is TRBJ2-3, the V gene TRBV9; a possible D gene is TRBD1 (6 bases). Trimming removed 3 bases at V and 1 base at J, with 9 bases between. The length of the CDR3 is 14 residues. From germline, CDR1 is SGDLS and CDR2 YYNGEE.

This clone was seen just once. This rearrangement joins TRBV11-3 to TRBJ2-2, with D perhaps matching TRBD1 (5 bases). V was shortened by 6 bases and J by 1 base, with 9 bases between the two germline ends. In germline, CDR1 is SGHNT, CDR2 YENEEA. The CDR3 is 14 residues long. CDR3 sequence: CASSLQGNTGELFF. Here the CDR3 DNA reads TGTGCCAGCAGTCTTCAGGGGAACACCGGGGAGCTGTTTTTT.

This clone was detected a few times. The chain joins TRBV5-1 to TRBJ2-3; 11 bases match TRBD2. Trimming at V came to 3 bases and at J to 4 bases, leaving 4 bases not matched to a gene. Germline V gene lookup returns CDR1 SGHRS and CDR2 YFSETQ. CDR3 length: 15 residues. The CDR3 region has the DNA TGCGCCAGCAGCTCAACTAGCGGGAGCCCAGATACGCAGTATTTT. It specifies CASSSTSGSPDTQYF. The variable domain in full, with the rest retrieved from reference TRBV5-1 and TRBJ2-3, is KAGVTQTPRYLIKTRGQQVTLSCSPISGHRSVSWYQQTPGQGLQFLFEYFSETQRNKGNFPGRFSGRQFSNSRSEMNVSTLELGDSALYLCASSSTSGSPDTQYFGPGTRLTVL.

The J gene is TRBJ2-3, the V gene TRBV5-4, with TRBD2 identical over 7 bases. The CDR3 length is 15 residues. With V trimmed by 7 bases and J by 0 bases, 8 bases remained unmatched. Germline V gene sequence: CDR1 SGHNT, CDR2 YYREEE (reference sequence). DNA of the CDR3: TGTGCCAGCTCCAACCGGGAGGCTAGCACAGATACGCAGTATTTT. It is translated as CASSNREASTDTQYF.

The genes are TRBV25-1 and TRBJ2-3; no firm D call. The germline V gene encodes CDR1 MGHDK and CDR2 SYGVNS. The CDR3 spans 14 residues. V gave up 0 bases and J gave up 3 bases, with 7 bases separating them. CDR3 coding DNA: TGTGCCAGCAGTGAATATAGTCTTACAGATACGCAGTATTTT. Its translation: CASSEYSLTDTQYF.

This chain links TRBV7-9 with TRBJ2-2, with TRBD2 matching over 16 bases. V was clipped by 5 bases and J by 6 bases; unmatched bases: 9. Germline CDR1 reads SEHNR; CDR2 reads FQNEAQ (reference sequence). The CDR3 length is 18 residues. As DNA, the CDR3 is TGTGCCAGCAGCAGAGGGACTAGCGGGAGGGCCGGATCCGGGGAGCTGTTTTTT. It codes for CASSRGTSGRAGSGELFF. The full variable domain, in which reference TRBV7-9 and TRBJ2-2 provide the parts outside the CDR3, is DTGVSQNPRHKITKRGQNVTFRCDPISEHNRLYWYRQTLGQGPEFLTYFQNEAQLEKSRLLSDRFSAERPKGSFSTLEIQRTEQGDSAMYLCASSRGTSGRAGSGELFFGEGSRLTVL.

The chain joins TRBV19 to TRBJ1-5, with TRBD1 identical over 12 bases. The CDR3 has 18 amino acids. CDR1 and CDR2 from the germline V gene are LNHDA and SQIVND (reference sequence). The J segment lost 0 bases and the V segment lost 5 bases, leaving 8 bases of the junction unmatched. This CDR3 is CASSPSGTGGTSNQPQHF. CDR3 bases: TGTGCCAGTAGTCCCTCCGGGACAGGGGGCACTAGCAATCAGCCCCAGCATTTT.

The chain has TRBV19 and TRBJ1-2; D is unclear. The CDR3 loop spans 16 amino acids. Germline-derived CDR1 and CDR2 are LNHDA and SQIVND (reference sequence). Trimming removed 0 bases at V and 3 bases at J, with 14 bases between. CDR3 protein: CASSIDPRKKDYGYTF. CDR3 DNA sequence: TGTGCCAGTAGTATAGATCCGAGGAAAAAAGACTATGGCTACACCTTC.

The genes are TRBV2 and TRBJ2-7, with D possibly being TRBD2 (5 bases). The V end was cut by 8 bases, the J end by 2 bases, with 16 bases between. Germline CDR1 and CDR2: SNHLY and FYNNEI. The CDR3 loop spans 14 amino acids. CDR3 bases: TGTGCCAGCGAGCGGCCGTCTGAGACCTACGAGCAGTACTTC. Translating it yields CASERPSETYEQYF.

This clone came up a few times. The rearrangement uses TRBV7-2 and TRBJ2-7, with no clear D. Trimming removed 4 bases from V and 0 bases from J, with 4 bases in between. CDR3 length equals 12 residues. CDR1 is SGHTA and CDR2 is FQGNSA in the germline V gene. The CDR3 DNA reads as TGTGCCAGCAGCTGGAGCTCCTACGAGCAGTACTTC. Translation gives CASSWSSYEQYF.

The gene calls are TRBV2 and TRBJ1-5; tentative D call: TRBD1 (5 bases). The CDR3 spans 13 residues. V dropped 7 bases and J dropped 0 bases, with 7 bases sitting between them. Germline values: CDR1 SNHLY, CDR2 FYNNEI. The CDR3, as DNA: TGTGCCAGCACGACAGTTAGCAATCAGCCCCAGCATTTT. It specifies CASTTVSNQPQHF.

The chain has TRBV28 and TRBJ2-5; D remains unclear. The CDR3 covers 12 residues. Germline CDR1 and CDR2: MDHEN and SYDVKM. Trimming shortened V by 6 bases and J by 1 base, and 6 bases separated the two germline ends. The CDR3 protein is CASRAGQETQYF. CDR3 bases: TGTGCCAGCAGGGCAGGCCAAGAGACCCAGTACTTC.

The rearrangement uses TRBV11-2 and TRBJ1-1; perhaps TRBD1 as D (6 bases). V was clipped by 2 bases and J by 0 bases, with 10 bases between them. This CDR3 has 15 amino acids. CDR1 is SGHAT, CDR2 FQNNGV, per germline. CDR3 nucleotides: TGTGCCAGCAGCTTAAGAGGGGGTGTGAACACTGAAGCTTTCTTT. Encoded protein: CASSLRGGVNTEAFF.

The chain joins TRBV19 to TRBJ2-7; 11 bases match TRBD2. Germline V lookup: CDR1 LNHDA, CDR2 SQIVND (reference sequence). The CDR3 loop spans 14 amino acids. V shed 3 bases and J 4 bases; nucleotides not matched to a gene: 2. This chain's CDR3 is CASSILAGGYEQYF. CDR3 nucleotides: TGTGCCAGTAGTATCTTAGCGGGAGGGTACGAGCAGTACTTC. Combining the CDR3 with reference TRBV19 and TRBJ2-7 gives the whole variable domain DGGITQSPKYLFRKEGQNVTLSCEQNLNHDAMYWYRQDPGQGLRLIYYSQIVNDFQKGDIAEGYSVSREKKESFPLTVTSAQKNPTAFYLCASSILAGGYEQYFGPGTRLTVT.

The genes are TRBV6-8 and TRBJ2-2, with 12 nucleotides matching TRBD2. The CDR3 covers 16 residues. V trimming: 6 bases; J trimming: 7 bases; junction bases outside the gene matches: 9. The V gene's germline CDR1 is MNHGY and CDR2 SAAAGT. CDR3 in DNA: TGTGCCAGCAGCCGCCTAGCGGGAGGGCCCGGCGGGGAGCTGTTTTTT. This sequence encodes CASSRLAGGPGGELFF.

The chain employs TRBV6-5 and TRBJ2-5; maybe TRBD1 (6 bases). Germline V CDR1 and CDR2: MNHEY, SVGAGI. There are 15 residues in the CDR3. Trimming removed 2 bases from V and 4 bases from J, with 14 bases in between. DNA of the CDR3: TGTGCCAGCAGTTACGACAGGACCATTACAGAGACCCAGTACTTC. It translates to CASSYDRTITETQYF.

V usage is TRBV28 and J usage is TRBJ2-7; 7 nucleotides align to TRBD1. J lost 1 base, V lost 2 bases, and 8 bases had no gene match. CDR3 length: 16 amino acids. Germline CDR1 and CDR2: MDHEN and SYDVKM. The CDR3 region has the DNA TGTGCCAGCAGTTTACACTATCGGGACAGATCCTACGAGCAGTACTTC. This codes for CASSLHYRDRSYEQYF. Full variable domain (outside the CDR3, taken from reference TRBV28 and TRBJ2-7): DVKVTQSSRYLVKRTGEKVFLECVQDMDHENMFWYRQDPGLGLRLIYFSYDVKMKEKGDIPEGYSVSREKKERFSLILESASTNQTSMYLCASSLHYRDRSYEQYFGPGTRLTVT.

In its sample, this clone was seen once. CDR3 amino acids: CASVGGSGQPQHF. DNA for the CDR3: TGCGCCAGCGTTGGGGGCTCAGGTCAGCCCCAGCATTTT. J is TRBJ1-5 and V is TRBV10-2, with a weak D call TRBD1 (6 bases). V lost 8 bases and J lost 6, with 14 bases in between. Germline CDR1 is WSHSY and CDR2 is SAAADI. The length of the CDR3 is 13 residues.

The chain links TRBV28 to TRBJ1-2, with a possible D match to TRBD1 (6 bases). This CDR3 comprises 12 residues. Germline lookup yields CDR1 MDHEN and CDR2 SYDVKM. Trimming took 7 bases from V and 8 from J, leaving 14 bases between them. CDR3 sequence (DNA): TGTGCCAGCACCGATACAGGGCGAGGCTACACCTTC. It translates to CASTDTGRGYTF.

V usage is TRBV4-1 and J usage is TRBJ2-2, with D possibly matching TRBD1 (6 bases). The CDR3 loop spans 15 amino acids. The V gene's germline CDR1 is MGHRA and CDR2 YSYEKL. The germline V and J ends were trimmed by 3 bases and 6 bases, with 14 bases remaining between them. As DNA, the CDR3 is TGCGCCAGCAGCCAGGACCCAGGGGTTGCCGGGGAGCTGTTTTTT. It translates to CASSQDPGVAGELFF.